These 3 T cell receptor beta chains were sequenced from one sample in a study of cytomegalovirus exposure and HLA in healthy donors. Clones were read by immunoSEQ multiplex PCR, and TCRdb kept only the in-frame ones, dropping some. The sample shows more than 110,000 clones, 80% to 90% of them seen only once. The material sequenced was PBMCs. The origin of the receptors is a man aged 18 to 30 in good health and CMV-seronegative.

The V call is TRBV6-1, the J call TRBJ2-1, with 11 nucleotides matching TRBD2. Germline CDR1 reads MNHNS; CDR2 reads SASEGT. The CDR3 contains 15 residues. J gave up 8 bases and V 6 bases, and 9 bases lay outside the gene matches. The CDR3 region has the DNA TGTGCCAGCAGGAAACTAGCGGGAGACAGGGATGAGCAGTTCTTC. It yields the protein CASRKLAGDRDEQFF.

The rearrangement uses TRBV7-6 and TRBJ2-7; 7 bases fit TRBD2. Germline trimming cut 3 bases from V and 5 bases from J; bases unmatched to any gene: 4. The CDR3 has 13 amino acids. Germline CDR1 reads SGHVS; CDR2 reads FNYEAQ. CDR3 sequence: CASSFSGENEQYF. In nucleotides, the CDR3 is TGTGCCAGCAGCTTCAGCGGGGAGAACGAGCAGTACTTC.

This rearrangement joins TRBV4-1 to TRBJ1-6; 8 nucleotides agree with TRBD1. V trimming: 2 bases; J trimming: 0 bases; junction bases outside the gene matches: 9. The CDR3 runs to 19 residues. Per germline, CDR1 MGHRA and CDR2 YSYEKL. CDR3 in DNA: TGCGCCAGCAGCCAAAGTACAGGGGGTTTGAGCTCCTATAATTCACCCCTCCACTTT. Protein sequence: CASSQSTGGLSSYNSPLHF.